This T cell receptor (beta chain) was captured in a study of T-cell memory formation after mild COVID-19. TCRdb reprocessed the 5' RACE reads with MiXCR, giving one entry per CDR3 protein. The repertoire holds 350,000 to 500,000 distinct CDR3 sequences, with approximately 19% as singletons. Deletions cut 1 base from V and 4 bases from J, with 9 bases between. Germline loops: CDR1 MRHNA, CDR2 SNTAGT. The CDR3 runs 14 residues. This clonotype was picked up a small number of times. This chain links TRBV6-4 with TRBJ2-3; possible D gene TRBD2, 5 bases. This TCR came from a man younger than 35 who had mild COVID-19 (a few samples of this study predate the infection). Cell type and time point are not known. Material for sequencing was PBMCs or a T cell subset sorted from them (not recorded which). In DNA, the CDR3 is TGTGCCAGCAGTGACTTCGCGGGCGCAGATACGCAGTATTTT. Its translation: CASSDFAGADTQYF.